This T cell receptor (beta chain) was found in a study of tumor-infiltrating lymphocytes in primary liver carcinoma. The wider study: Tumors measured roughly 4.2 to 11 cm and were stage T1-T3 N0M0.

To note about this clonotype: With a much larger clone just one base away, this may be a read error. The missing conserved phenylalanine or tryptophan at the end of this CDR3 makes a read error likely.

RNA was extracted from whole blood without cell sorting, alongside germline DNA. Production of TCR beta cDNA used around 0.45 ug total RNA together with a constant-region primer. Slightly modified ARM-PCR served as the procedure for the TCR beta libraries. These libraries came from three rounds of nested multiplex PCR. TCRdb reprocessed the multiplex PCR reads with MiXCR, giving one entry per CDR3 protein. Of fewer than 400,000 distinct CDR3 sequences detected, around 50% appear once; the ten largest clones hold about a sixth. This clonotype was sampled from a woman in her 30s with primary liver carcinoma and hepatitis B virus infection. The sample comprised peripheral blood.

The CDR3 DNA follows: TGCAGCGTTGATTCGGGGAACAACTATGGCTACACCATC. This gives the protein CSVDSGNNYGYTI. The gene calls are TRBV29-1 and TRBJ1-2; the D is unclear. The CDR3 is 13 amino acids. V dropped 3 bases and J dropped 2 bases, with 10 bases sitting between them. CDR1 is SQVTM and CDR2 is ANQGSEA in the germline V gene.